The 14 T cell receptor beta chains below were found in one sample sequenced in a study of blood T cell repertoires in COVID-19. The protocol was immunoSEQ multiplex PCR, while the TCRdb copy is restricted to in-frame clones and leaves out a portion. The table shows 150,000 or so clones, with about 91% occurring only once. Sequenced: peripheral blood. These receptors came from a woman in her sixties or seventies with acute or convalescent COVID-19.

The V call is TRBV6-5, the J call TRBJ1-1, with a weak D call TRBD1 (6 bases). The V end was cut by 5 bases, the J end by 7 bases, with 11 bases between. The germline V gene encodes CDR1 MNHEY and CDR2 SVGAGI. CDR3 length equals 12 residues. The CDR3 DNA reads as TGTGCCAGCAGTCTGCGACAGGTTGAAGCTTTCTTT. Translated: CASSLRQVEAFF.

The chain recombines TRBV14 with TRBJ1-2; D remains ambiguous. Trimming pared 4 bases from V and 2 bases from J, leaving 14 bases between. The germline V gene has CDR1 SGHDN and CDR2 FVKESK. This CDR3 has 15 amino acids. The CDR3 loop reads CASSLGPPPNYGYTF. The DNA of the CDR3 is TGTGCCAGCAGCCTGGGCCCCCCCCCGAACTATGGCTACACCTTC. The whole variable domain, remainder taken from reference TRBV14 and TRBJ1-2, is EAGVTQFPSHSVIEKGQTVTLRCDPISGHDNLYWYRRVMGKEIKFLLHFVKESKQDESGMPNNRFLAERTGGTYSTLKVQPAELEDSGVYFCASSLGPPPNYGYTFGSGTRLTVV.

V gene TRBV18 combines with J gene TRBJ2-1; the match to TRBD2 covers 7 bases. The germline gives CDR1 KGHSH, CDR2 LQKENI. The J segment lost 1 base and the V segment lost 4 bases, leaving 4 bases of the junction unmatched. The CDR3 is 15 amino acids. The CDR3 coding sequence is TGTGCCAGCTCACGGCTAGCGGATTCCTACAATGAGCAGTTCTTC. Translating it yields CASSRLADSYNEQFF. The entire variable domain, with the rest obtained from reference TRBV18 and TRBJ2-1, is as follows: NAGVMQNPRHLVRRRGQEARLRCSPMKGHSHVYWYRQLPEEGLKFMVYLQKENIIDESGMPKERFSAEFPKEGPSILRIQQVVRGDSAAYFCASSRLADSYNEQFFGPGTRLTVL.

This chain connects TRBV5-1 to TRBJ1-4; weak D call: TRBD1 (5 bases). Germline lookup yields CDR1 SGHRS and CDR2 YFSETQ. There are 16 residues in the CDR3. Between the trimmed V and J ends, which lost 0 bases and 4 bases, there was a span of 13 bases. CDR3 sequence reads: CASSLGQGLNNEKLFF. The CDR3 nucleotides are TGCGCCAGCAGCTTGGGGCAGGGCCTTAATAATGAAAAACTGTTTTTT.

The chain employs TRBV28 and TRBJ1-1; 7 nucleotides align to TRBD1. Germline V gene sequence: CDR1 MDHEN, CDR2 SYDVKM. The CDR3 is 17 amino acids. J lost 6 bases, V lost 4 bases, and 17 bases had no gene match. In nucleotides, the CDR3 is TGTGCCAGCAGTTCAAGACCCCCTTATCAAGGGGGCCCTGAAGCTTTCTTT. This sequence encodes CASSSRPPYQGGPEAFF.

This clone came up once. The genes are TRBV18 and TRBJ1-5; 7 bases map to TRBD1. This CDR3 is built from 13 residues. With V trimmed by 3 bases and J by 7 bases, 3 bases remained unmatched. Germline-derived CDR1 and CDR2 are KGHSH and LQKENI. CDR3 DNA sequence: TGTGCCAGCTCACCGACAGGGAGCCAGCCCCAGCATTTT. It translates to CASSPTGSQPQHF.

This chain links TRBV7-3 with TRBJ1-5; TRBD1 agrees at 10 bases. After removal of 2 bases from V and 6 bases from J, the junction contained 4 bases not matched to a gene. In germline, CDR1 is SGHTA, CDR2 FQGTGA. The CDR3 length is 15 residues. CDR3 amino acids: CASSLGGQGSQPQHF. The CDR3 bases are TGTGCCAGCAGCTTAGGGGGACAGGGGTCTCAGCCCCAGCATTTT.

The genes are TRBV19 and TRBJ2-1; 10 positions agree with TRBD1. The CDR3 totals 15 residues. V lost 5 bases, J lost 9 bases, and 10 bases stayed unmatched. Germline V CDR1 and CDR2: LNHDA, SQIVND (reference sequence). Here the CDR3 DNA reads TGTGCCAGTAGTGTATGGACAGGGGGGACCGTTGAGCAGTTCTTC. Its translation is CASSVWTGGTVEQFF. Looking up the rest from reference TRBV19 and TRBJ2-1 gives the full variable domain: DGGITQSPKYLFRKEGQNVTLSCEQNLNHDAMYWYRQDPGQGLRLIYYSQIVNDFQKGDIAEGYSVSREKKESFPLTVTSAQKNPTAFYLCASSVWTGGTVEQFFGPGTRLTVL.

The rearrangement uses TRBV25-1 and TRBJ1-2; weak D call: TRBD1 (5 bases). Per germline, CDR1 MGHDK and CDR2 SYGVNS. Trimming shortened V by 4 bases and J by 4 bases, and 7 bases separated the two germline ends. The CDR3 is 12 residues long. The CDR3 DNA follows: TGTGCCAGCAGTGCGGGGGGCTATGGCTACACCTTC. Translating gives CASSAGGYGYTF.

V is TRBV27 and J is TRBJ2-7, with 11 positions matching TRBD1. The germline V gene has CDR1 MNHEY and CDR2 SMNVEV (reference sequence). The V gene end was trimmed by 4 bases and the J gene end by 6 bases; junction bases not matched to a gene: 5. This CDR3 is built from 14 residues. For the CDR3, the DNA is TGTGCCAGCAGTTCTTGGGACAGGGGGGGCGAGCAGTACTTC. Residues: CASSSWDRGGEQYF.

The chain recombines TRBV5-4 with TRBJ2-5, with D maybe TRBD2 (5 bases). The CDR3 consists of 15 residues. V lost 3 bases and J 5 bases, leaving 17 bases between the germline ends. Germline assignment: CDR1 SGHNT and CDR2 YYREEE (reference sequence). CDR3 amino acids: CASSSLEREFETQYF. CDR3 nucleotides: TGTGCCAGCAGCTCCCTTGAAAGGGAGTTTGAGACCCAGTACTTC.

The CDR3 region is CASSVEGGTDTQYF. The CDR3 bases are TGTGCCAGCAGCGTAGAGGGGGGCACAGATACGCAGTATTTT. The chain uses TRBV9 and TRBJ2-3, with a possible D match to TRBD1 (6 bases). Germline loops: CDR1 SGDLS, CDR2 YYNGEE. Trimming took off 0 bases at V and 1 base at J, with 6 bases between the two ends. The CDR3 has 14 amino acids.

The chain employs TRBV6-6 and TRBJ1-1, with D possibly being TRBD1 (6 bases). Germline V gene lookup returns CDR1 MNHNY and CDR2 SVGAGI (reference sequence). The ends were cut back, 7 bases at V and 4 bases at J, with 13 bases in the middle. The CDR3 is 13 amino acids. The CDR3 bases are TGTGCCAGCACCGTACAGGGTACCACTGAAGCTTTCTTT. It encodes CASTVQGTTEAFF.

Of note for this clone: This sample includes further DNA sequences coding for the same CDR3. The V call is TRBV5-1, the J call TRBJ2-7; 7 bases fit TRBD1. Germline V lookup: CDR1 SGHRS, CDR2 YFSETQ. J lost 3 bases, V lost 1 base, and 4 bases had no gene match. There are 14 residues in the CDR3. CDR3 residues: CASSLTGVGYEQYF. In DNA form, the CDR3 reads TGCGCCAGCAGCTTGACAGGGGTGGGCTACGAGCAGTACTTC.